This T cell receptor beta chain stems from a study of blood T cell repertoires in COVID-19. Overall study: T cells, B-cell-depleted T cells, or PBMCs provided the cDNA or gDNA that served as material.

V was clipped by 3 bases and J by 6 bases; unmatched bases: 7. Per germline, CDR1 LNHNV and CDR2 YYDKDF (reference sequence). The CDR3 runs to 14 residues. This clone was recorded only once. The study drew participants aged about 18 to 89 years from 20 to 30 US areas. Cohort 3 recovered donors had two negative PCRs, clearance, or symptom resolution. Per the authors' pipeline: By means of reference gene primer amplification, nucleated cell counts were estimated. Sequencing was performed with immunoSEQ multiplex PCR; in TCRdb, only in-frame clones are kept and a portion is missing. Clonal size and the V and J genes are those of that table, whereas D and trimming came from the DNA. The data contain 200,000 or so clones, around 89% of them singletons.

Sequenced material: PBMCs or T cells enriched from blood (not recorded which). The receptor was derived from a woman aged 25-40 years who had recovered from COVID-19. The genes are TRBV15 and TRBJ1-2; 7 bases match TRBD1. CDR3 sequence: CATSSLRQGNGYTF. CDR3 bases: TGTGCCACCAGCAGCCTTCGACAGGGTAATGGCTACACCTTC.